This T cell receptor (beta chain) was profiled in a study of cytomegalovirus exposure and HLA in healthy donors. V dropped 8 bases and J dropped 9; count of bases not matched to a gene: 8. Germline CDR1 reads MNHEY; CDR2 reads SVGAGI. The CDR3 extends over 14 amino acids. This PCR relied on a set of 60 Vbeta primers and 13 Jbeta primers. Here immunoSEQ multiplex PCR was the method, and the copy in TCRdb shows in-frame clones only, minus some. This table holds about 120,000 clones, around two thirds found once. The clonotype was recovered from a woman aged 40 to 50 in good health and CMV-seropositive. The chain has TRBV6-5 and TRBJ1-6, with 9 bases fitting TRBD1. Sequenced input: PBMCs. CDR3 amino acids: CASLAGTGPSPLHF. CDR3 DNA: TGTGCCAGCCTAGCCGGGACAGGGCCTTCACCCCTCCACTTT.